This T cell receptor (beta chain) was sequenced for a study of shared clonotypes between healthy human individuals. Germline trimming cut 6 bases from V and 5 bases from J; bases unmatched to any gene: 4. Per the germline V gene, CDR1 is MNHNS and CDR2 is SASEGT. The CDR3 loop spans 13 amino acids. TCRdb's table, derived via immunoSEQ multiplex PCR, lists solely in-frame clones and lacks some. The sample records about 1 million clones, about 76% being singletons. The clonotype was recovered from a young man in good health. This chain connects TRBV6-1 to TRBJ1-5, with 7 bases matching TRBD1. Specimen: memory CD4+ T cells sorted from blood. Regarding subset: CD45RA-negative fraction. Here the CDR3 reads CASSTGDYQPQHF. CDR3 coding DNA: TGTGCCAGCAGCACAGGGGATTATCAGCCCCAGCATTTT.